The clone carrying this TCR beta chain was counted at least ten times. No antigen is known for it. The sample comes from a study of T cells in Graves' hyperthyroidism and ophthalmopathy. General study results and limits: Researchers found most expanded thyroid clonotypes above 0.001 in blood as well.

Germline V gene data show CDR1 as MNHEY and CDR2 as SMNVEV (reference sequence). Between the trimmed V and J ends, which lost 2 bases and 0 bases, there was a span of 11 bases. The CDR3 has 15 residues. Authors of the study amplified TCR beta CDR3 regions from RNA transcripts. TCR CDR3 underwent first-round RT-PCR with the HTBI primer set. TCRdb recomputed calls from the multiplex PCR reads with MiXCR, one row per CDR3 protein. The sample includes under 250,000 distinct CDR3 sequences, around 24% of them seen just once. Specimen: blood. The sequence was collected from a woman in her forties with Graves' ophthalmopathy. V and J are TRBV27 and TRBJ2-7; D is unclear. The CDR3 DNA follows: TGTGCCAGCAGTTTAAACAGAAACCCCTCCTACGAGCAGTACTTC. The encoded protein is CASSLNRNPSYEQYF.